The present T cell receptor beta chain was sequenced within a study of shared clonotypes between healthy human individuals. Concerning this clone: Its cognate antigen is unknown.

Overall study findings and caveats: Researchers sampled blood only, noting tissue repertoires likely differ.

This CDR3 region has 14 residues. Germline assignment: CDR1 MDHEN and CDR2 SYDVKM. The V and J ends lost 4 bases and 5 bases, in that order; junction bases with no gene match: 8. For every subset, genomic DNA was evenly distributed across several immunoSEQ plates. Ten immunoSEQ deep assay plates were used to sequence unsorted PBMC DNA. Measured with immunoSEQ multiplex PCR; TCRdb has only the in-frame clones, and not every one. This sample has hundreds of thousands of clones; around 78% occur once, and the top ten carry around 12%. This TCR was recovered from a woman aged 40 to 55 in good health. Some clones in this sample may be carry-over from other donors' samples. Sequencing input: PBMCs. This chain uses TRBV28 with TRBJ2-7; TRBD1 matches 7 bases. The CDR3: CASSSDRPLNEQYF. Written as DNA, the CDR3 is TGTGCCAGCAGTTCGGACAGGCCCCTTAACGAGCAGTACTTC.